This entry concerns a single TCR beta chain. This sample was taken from a study of blood T cell repertoires in COVID-19. For the study at large: Italy, Spain and the United States were the sources of the convalescent and acute COVID-19 samples.

Per the authors' pipeline: Estimates of nucleated cell counts were drawn from the amplification of reference gene primers. TCRdb's copy holds only in-frame clones and misses some; the assay was immunoSEQ multiplex PCR. The V and J calls and clone size were taken over from that table, and D and trimming were inferred from the DNA. The sample includes some 150,000 clones, approximately 86% seen only once; the top ten take roughly 3.3%. Sequenced input: peripheral blood. The source is a man aged 65 to 79 with acute or convalescent COVID-19.

Here the CDR3 DNA reads TGCGCCAGCAGACCCCCAAACAGCTCCTACAATGAGCAGTTCTTC. Translation: CASRPPNSSYNEQFF. The rearrangement links TRBV5-1 to TRBJ2-1; D is unclear. Germline V CDR1 and CDR2: SGHRS, YFSETQ. The CDR3 covers 15 residues. V lost 5 bases and J 0 bases, leaving 12 bases between the germline ends.